The source of this T cell receptor (beta chain) is a study of blood T cell repertoires in COVID-19. V was pared by 5 bases and J by 2 bases, with 17 bases between. Germline lookup yields CDR1 SEHNR and CDR2 FQNEAQ (reference sequence). This CDR3 contains 16 residues. Original processing notes: Researchers report that nucleated cell counts were estimated from reference gene primer amplification. The data were produced by immunoSEQ multiplex PCR, yet TCRdb's version contains in-frame clones alone and is incomplete. V, J and clone size are those of that table, while D and trimming were read from the DNA. The table includes 150,000 to 200,000 clones, approximately 86% detected once.

The TCR originated in a man younger than 35 with acute or convalescent COVID-19. The chain joins TRBV7-9 to TRBJ2-3; weak D call: TRBD1 (5 bases). The specimen sequenced was peripheral blood. The CDR3 loop is CASSAQVPFPTDTQYF. The DNA of the CDR3 is TGTGCCAGCAGCGCACAGGTCCCCTTCCCCACAGATACGCAGTATTTT.